Each of the 28 T cell receptor beta chains below was sequenced from the same sample in a study of tumor and adjacent non-tumor tissue in lung cancer. The template was RNA from unsorted bulk tissue. The library came from three nested PCR rounds adapted from ARM-PCR protocols. TCRdb recomputed calls from the multiplex PCR reads with MiXCR, one row per CDR3 protein. The table lists about 90,000 distinct CDR3 sequences, 61% of them singletons. Sequencing was carried out using lung tumor tissue. These receptor sequences come from a man in his 70s with non-small cell lung cancer.

This clonotype came up many times. The J gene is TRBJ2-2, the V gene TRBV28; 8 positions match TRBD2. Germline V gene data show CDR1 as MDHEN and CDR2 as SYDVKM. Trimming removed 7 bases from V and 0 bases from J; junction bases left unmatched: 7. The CDR3 runs 16 residues. CDR3: CASIPRGGPNTGELFF. The CDR3 DNA reads TGTGCCAGCATCCCTCGGGGGGGCCCGAACACCGGGGAGCTGTTTTTT.

On this clonotype itself: This may come from a read error, since a much larger clone is one base off. The chain combines TRBV7-8 with TRBJ2-1; 8 bases are shared with TRBD2. Trimming cost V 5 bases and J 8 bases; bases outside gene matches: 14. This CDR3 has 16 amino acids. CDR1 and CDR2 (germline): SGHVS, FQNEAQ. The CDR3 sequence: CASSPSWRLASDEQFF. Written as DNA, the CDR3 is TGTGCCAGCAGCCCCTCCTGGCGACTAGCGTCGGATGAGCAGTTCTTC. Supplemented by reference TRBV7-8 and TRBJ2-1, the full variable domain reads GAGVSQSPRYKVAKRGQDVALRCDPISGHVSLFWYQQALGQGPEFLTYFQNEAQLDKSGLPSDRFFAERPEGSVSTLKIQRTQQEDSAVYLCASSPSWRLASDEQFFGPGTRLTVL.

Worth noting for this clonotype: The germline gene is not matched at one end of the junction; a read error may be the cause. The gene calls are TRBV29-1 and TRBJ2-2; 7 bases fit TRBD1. From germline, CDR1 is SQVTM and CDR2 ANQGSEA. There are 13 residues in the CDR3. The CDR3 protein is CTVEYRGTGELLF. CDR3 nucleotide sequence: TGCACCGTTGAGTACAGGGGCACCGGGGAGCTGTTGTTT.

V gene TRBV5-1 combines with J gene TRBJ2-7; the D call may be TRBD1 or TRBD2 (5 bases each). Germline V gene sequence: CDR1 SGHRS, CDR2 YFSETQ. The CDR3 length is 14 residues. The germline V and J ends were trimmed by 6 bases and 6 bases, with 19 bases remaining between them. The CDR3 loop reads CASNFGTGSGEQYF. The CDR3 region has the DNA TGCGCCAGCAACTTCGGGACGGGGTCAGGCGAGCAGTACTTC. The entire variable domain, with the rest obtained from reference TRBV5-1 and TRBJ2-7, is as follows: KAGVTQTPRYLIKTRGQQVTLSCSPISGHRSVSWYQQTPGQGLQFLFEYFSETQRNKGNFPGRFSGRQFSNSRSEMNVSTLELGDSALYLCASNFGTGSGEQYFGPGTRLTVT.

Comment on this clonotype: A much larger clone is a single base away; this may be a read error. This rearrangement joins TRBV12-3 or TRBV12-4 to TRBJ2-1; unclear D gene. The CDR3 is 12 amino acids. Trimming left V 5 bases short and J 8 bases short, with 10 bases between. CDR3 in amino acids: CASSLWGHEQFF. CDR3 nucleotides: TGTGCCAGCAGTCTATGGGGTCATGAGCAGTTCTTC.

This clonotype was counted a single time. The CDR3 does not close with the conserved phenylalanine or tryptophan, likely indicating a read error. The rearrangement joins TRBV11-1 to TRBJ2-1; 9 positions agree with TRBD2. CDR3 size: 16 residues. Germline values: CDR1 SGHAT, CDR2 FQDESV (reference sequence). DNA for the CDR3: TGTGCCGGCAGCCCAAGGGCGGGAGGGCCTATACTGGGGCAGTTCTAC. It codes for CAGSPRAGGPILGQFY.

The genes are TRBV4-2 and TRBJ2-7, with a tentative D call TRBD2 (5 bases). V was trimmed by 3 bases and J by 2 bases, leaving 14 bases between them. Germline V gives CDR1 LGHNA, CDR2 YNFKEQ. This CDR3 region has 15 residues. CDR3 amino acids: CASSQTTAAAYEQYF. The CDR3 bases are TGTGCCAGCAGCCAGACCACGGCAGCGGCCTACGAGCAGTACTTC.

As regards this clonotype: This could be a read error, since a much larger clone is one nucleotide away. The chain recombines TRBV19 with TRBJ1-1, with 7 bases aligning to TRBD1. The CDR3 runs 17 residues. V trimming: 4 bases; J trimming: 0 bases; junction bases outside the gene matches: 11. From germline, CDR1 is LNHDA and CDR2 SQIVND (reference sequence). CDR3 protein: CASSRGTEALMNTEAFF. CDR3 nucleotides: TGTGCCAGTAGTAGGGGGACAGAGGCCCTCATGAACACTGAAGCTTTCTTT.

As concerns this clonotype: One junction end disagrees with the germline gene, perhaps due to a read error. The chain employs TRBV12-3 or TRBV12-4 and TRBJ1-2; D is ambiguous. CDR3 size: 12 residues. The CDR3 coding sequence is TGTGCCAGTACCCGGACCAACTATGGCCACACATTC. This gives the protein CASTRTNYGHTF.

The V and J genes are TRBV25-1 and TRBJ2-5; unclear D gene. The CDR3 length is 15 residues. CDR1 MGHDK and CDR2 SYGVNS come from the germline V gene. Trimming cost V 3 bases and J 4 bases, with 15 bases left between them. This CDR3 reads CASSEPKALGETQYF. The DNA for the CDR3 is TGTGCCAGCAGTGAGCCAAAGGCCTTAGGAGAGACCCAGTACTTC.

Many counts were recorded for this clonotype. The CDR3 bases are TGCGCCAGCAGCCAAACGGGACAGCGAAACACCATATATTTT. Translating it yields CASSQTGQRNTIYF. This chain connects TRBV4-1 to TRBJ1-3; 7 bases agree with TRBD1. The germline gives CDR1 MGHRA, CDR2 YSYEKL. The CDR3 extends over 14 amino acids. With 2 bases clipped from V and 5 bases from J, the junction kept 3 bases outside the gene matches.

Turning to this clonotype: One end of the junction fails to match germline, which may point to a read error. The chain recombines TRBV11-2 with TRBJ2-2; the D gene is possibly TRBD1 (6 bases). The length of the CDR3 is 13 residues. The germline CDR1 and CDR2 sequences are SGHAT and FQNNGV. The CDR3 DNA is TGTACCAGCAGCTTACAGGGACACGGGGAGCTGTTTTTT. Its translation: CTSSLQGHGELFF. Looking up the rest from reference TRBV11-2 and TRBJ2-2 gives the full variable domain: EAGVAQSPRYKIIEKRQSVAFWCNPISGHATLYWYQQILGQGPKLLIQFQNNGVVDDSQLPKDRFSAERLKGVDSTLKIQPAKLEDSAVYLCTSSLQGHGELFFGEGSRLTVL.

This clonotype was counted at least ten times. V and J are TRBV10-2 and TRBJ2-3; 9 positions match TRBD2. The length of the CDR3 is 17 residues. CDR1 WSHSY and CDR2 SAAADI come from the germline V gene. Unmatched junction bases numbered 12, after V lost 6 bases and J lost 2 bases. CDR3 DNA: TGCGCCAGCAGAGGCGGGAGGGCCCTAACCCCCACAGATACGCAGTATTTT. This translates into CASRGGRALTPTDTQYF.

This clonotype was observed many times. The chain carries TRBV5-6 and TRBJ2-7; 9 bases agree with TRBD1. With 2 bases clipped from V and 6 bases from J, the junction kept 9 bases outside the gene matches. The CDR3 sequence is 15 residues long. CDR1 is SGHDT, CDR2 YYEEEE, per germline. The chain's CDR3 is CASSLQGAKFSEQYF. The CDR3 region has the DNA TGTGCCAGCAGCTTACAGGGGGCAAAGTTTTCCGAGCAGTACTTC.

About this clonotype itself: This likely comes from a read error, as the CDR3 has no conserved phenylalanine or tryptophan at its end. It is unclear where the CDR3 begins or ends on the DNA, so no DNA is shown, and the CDR3 is as TCRdb lists it. The chain is built from TRBV29-1 and TRBJ2-7; the D call TRBD1 from the table was never checked on the DNA. The CDR3 spans 15 residues, counting both ends. Per the germline V gene, CDR1 is SQVTM and CDR2 is ANQGSEA. CDR3 loop: CSVTREIGTADEQYL.

With regard to this clonotype: Because the CDR3 is missing its conserved closing phenylalanine or tryptophan, this is likely a read error. No DNA is shown, since the ends of the CDR3 on it are uncertain; the CDR3 is the one TCRdb lists. The V and J genes are TRBV6-1 and TRBJ2-1. Germline-derived CDR1 and CDR2 are MNHNS and SASEGT. With termini counted, the CDR3 has 12 amino acids. The CDR3 protein is CASSEYGNEHFL.

Concerning this clonotype: This CDR3 fails to terminate in the conserved phenylalanine or tryptophan, so it likely reflects a read error. This chain joins TRBV5-5 and TRBJ1-5, with D possibly being TRBD1 (5 bases). This CDR3 is built from 16 residues. Germline V gives CDR1 SGHKS, CDR2 YYEKEE (reference sequence). In DNA, the CDR3 is TGCGCCAGCAGCTTGGGCGTTGGGGGTAGCAATCAGCCCCAGCATCTT. Translating it yields CASSLGVGGSNQPQHL.

On this clonotype itself: Likely a read error: the CDR3 ends without its conserved phenylalanine or tryptophan. The rearrangement uses TRBV4-1 and TRBJ2-3, with 8 bases aligning to TRBD2. In germline, CDR1 is MGHRA, CDR2 YSYEKL. The CDR3 loop spans 16 amino acids. This CDR3 reads CASGHTGGADTDTQYL. CDR3 in DNA: TGCGCCAGCGGCCATACCGGGGGGGCCGATACAGATACGCAGTATCTT.

On this clonotype itself: A read error may account for a junction end that differs from germline. The J gene is TRBJ2-1, the V gene TRBV4-2; 8 bases agree with TRBD2. Germline V gene lookup returns CDR1 LGHNA and CDR2 YNFKEQ. The CDR3 has 14 residues. DNA for the CDR3: TGTGTCAGCAACCGGGGGGGAGGGGATGGTGAGCAGTTCTTC. It is translated as CVSNRGGGDGEQFF.

Comments on this clonotype: No conserved phenylalanine or tryptophan ends this CDR3, so it is likely a read error. The DNA is left out, because the CDR3 cannot be placed on it with certainty; the CDR3 is given as TCRdb lists it. The chain carries TRBV6-2 or TRBV6-3 and TRBJ2-7; the D call in the table, TRBD1, was not verified against the DNA. Ends included, the CDR3 has 15 residues. Germline loops: CDR1 MNHEY, CDR2 SVGEGT. The CDR3 sequence: CASRGQGNRAHEHYI.

In the case of this clonotype: A much larger clone is a single base away; this may be a read error. This likely comes from a read error, as the CDR3 has no conserved phenylalanine or tryptophan at its end. The V and J genes are TRBV24-1 and TRBJ1-5, with TRBD1 as a possible D gene (5 bases). The CDR3 loop spans 15 amino acids. The V end was cut by 5 bases, the J end by 2 bases, with 12 bases between. Germline V gives CDR1 KGHDR, CDR2 SFDVKD. The chain's CDR3 is CATSAADSRNQPQHL. CDR3 in DNA: TGTGCCACCAGTGCCGCTGACAGCCGCAATCAGCCCCAGCATTTA.

In the case of this clonotype: A junction boundary mismatches the germline segment, possibly from a read error. The gene calls are TRBV6-5 and TRBJ1-3, with TRBD1 matching over 9 bases. The V gene's germline CDR1 is MNHEY and CDR2 SVGAGI. This CDR3 contains 14 residues. CDR3 nucleotides: TGTGCCAGCAGTGGGACAGGGAGGAAAAACTCCATATATTTT. This sequence encodes CASSGTGRKNSIYF.

Ten or more counts support this clonotype. V usage is TRBV6-2 or TRBV6-3 and J usage is TRBJ2-7; D may correspond to TRBD1 or TRBD2 (5 bases each). The germline V gene has CDR1 MNHEY and CDR2 SVGEGT. The CDR3 covers 18 residues. The V end lost 2 bases, the J end lost 0 bases, and 20 bases lay between the germline ends. The CDR3 sequence: CASSYDGAGALSSYEQYF. The CDR3 DNA sequence: TGTGCCAGCAGTTACGACGGTGCCGGGGCTTTGAGCTCCTACGAGCAGTACTTC.

The chain links TRBV6-2 or TRBV6-3 to TRBJ1-5, with D possibly being TRBD1 (6 bases). V lost 6 bases and J 3 bases, leaving 15 bases between the germline ends. The CDR3 spans 15 residues. Looked up from germline, CDR1 is MNHEY and CDR2 is SVGEGT. The CDR3 region is CASSQDSYNNQPQHF. CDR3 sequence (DNA): TGTGCCAGCAGCCAGGACAGTTATAACAATCAGCCCCAGCATTTT.

Worth noting for this clonotype: The junction shows a germline mismatch at one end, possibly a read error. The rearrangement links TRBV11-1 to TRBJ2-3; TRBD1 is a possible D gene (6 bases). There are 15 residues in the CDR3. Germline values: CDR1 SGHAT, CDR2 FQDESV (reference sequence). CDR3 protein: CAISSRLSRTDMQYF. The CDR3 region has the DNA TGTGCCATCAGCTCCAGACTGAGCAGGACAGATATGCAGTATTTT.

As regards this clonotype: The conserved phenylalanine or tryptophan normally closing the CDR3 is absent here, so this likely arose from a read error. The DNA is left out, because the CDR3 cannot be placed on it with certainty; the CDR3 is given as TCRdb lists it. The chain joins TRBV12-3 or TRBV12-4 to TRBJ1-5; the table's D call TRBD1 went unverified against the DNA. The CDR3 is made up of 12 amino acids, end residues included. CDR3 sequence reads: CASRQSNQPEHL.

This clonotype has just a few counts. Just one base apart from a much larger clone, this may be a read error. The chain recombines TRBV29-1 with TRBJ2-3, with TRBD2 matching 12 bases. Per germline, CDR1 SQVTM and CDR2 ANQGSEA. V lost 5 bases to trimming and J lost 5 bases; unmatched junction nucleotides: 8. The CDR3 has 15 amino acids. This CDR3 is CSVQTGTSGQDTQYF. The DNA of the CDR3 is TGCAGCGTTCAAACGGGGACTAGCGGGCAAGATACGCAGTATTTT.

The chain combines TRBV24-1 with TRBJ1-2; D call uncertain. Trimming shortened V by 0 bases and J by 4 bases, and 8 bases separated the two germline ends. There are 14 residues in the CDR3. Germline loops: CDR1 KGHDR, CDR2 SFDVKD. CDR3 in DNA: TGTGCCACCAGTGATTTGACATACGTCTATGGCTACACCTTC. Translation gives CATSDLTYVYGYTF.